These T cell receptor beta chains were read from a single sample in a study of T cell repertoires and leukemia-associated antigens. These TCRs are of unknown antigen specificity. TCRdb fed the 5' RACE reads into MiXCR, producing one record per CDR3 protein. The table has roughly 12,000 distinct CDR3 sequences, roughly 39% seen once. Sequenced input: CD3+ T cells sorted from blood and cultured. The receptor source for this set is a female donor in good health. The CDR3 runs from the conserved cysteine through the conserved F or W. A D gene is named only where the DNA matches it firmly. Clone size is shown for a subset of rows, as once, few, many or a class of expanded clone.

>NA|many|TRBV5-4|TRBJ2-3
TGTGCCAGCAGCTTGAAGGTAGCTCCAACAGATACGCAGTATTTT
CASSLKVAPTDTQYF
>TRBD2|NA|TRBV29-1|TRBJ2-3
TGCAGCGCTGGGACTAGCGGGAGCACAGATACGCAGTATTTT
CSAGTSGSTDTQYF
>NA|NA|TRBV20-1|TRBJ2-7
TGCAGTGCCAGCAGCTCCTCCCGGGTTGACGAGCAGTACTTC
CSASSSSRVDEQYF
>TRBD2|few|TRBV5-1|TRBJ2-1
TGCGCCAGCAGCCCGCCGGGACTACCCAAGGGTGAGCAGTTCTTC
CASSPPGLPKGEQFF
>NA|NA|TRBV20-1|TRBJ2-7
TGCAGTGCTAGGGGGGACTCCTACGAGCAGTGCTTC
CSARGDSYEQCF
>NA|NA|TRBV12-3/TRBV12-4|TRBJ2-2
TGTGCCAGCAGTTTGGGCAGGCGGGGCGGGGAGCTGTTTTTT
CASSLGRRGGELFF
>NA|NA|TRBV19|TRBJ2-6
TGTGCCAGTGGGGACGGCTCTGGGGCCAACGTCCTGACTTTC
CASGDGSGANVLTF
>NA|NA|TRBV19|TRBJ2-4
TGTGCCAGTAGTGTGGGGACACCAGCCAAAAACATTCAGTACTTC
CASSVGTPAKNIQYF
>TRBD1|many|TRBV5-1|TRBJ1-3
TGCGCCAGCAGCTTGTGGCCGGGACAGTTAAGGGAGGATGGAAACACCATATATTTT
CASSLWPGQLREDGNTIYF
>NA|medium-sized|TRBV12-3/TRBV12-4|TRBJ1-3
TGTGCCAGCAGCTTCGGGCTTATTTCGAGCTCTGGAAACACCATATATTTT
CASSFGLISSSGNTIYF
>TRBD1|NA|TRBV20-1|TRBJ1-2
TGCAGTGCCCTACCGCCGACAGGGGGTGGAGGTGGCTACACCTTC
CSALPPTGGGGGYTF
>NA|NA|TRBV29-1|TRBJ2-2
TGCAGCGGGAGGGACACCGGGGAGCTGTTTTTT
CSGRDTGELFF
>NA|few|TRBV24-1|TRBJ2-7
TGTGCCACCAGTGACCAGGTAACCTACGAGCAGTACTTC
CATSDQVTYEQYF
>NA|NA|TRBV24-1|TRBJ1-3
TGTGCCACCAGTGATTTGGACAGTACCGGCAGAAACACCATATATTTT
CATSDLDSTGRNTIYF
>NA|medium-sized|TRBV9|TRBJ2-7
TGTGCCAGCAGCGTAGTCCATCAACCCCTATTGAGCGACGAGCAGTACTTC
CASSVVHQPLLSDEQYF
>TRBD1|few|TRBV15|TRBJ1-5
TGTGCCACCAGCAGAGACGGGACAGGGACTCAGCCCCAGCATTTT
CATSRDGTGTQPQHF
>TRBD2|few|TRBV12-3/TRBV12-4|TRBJ2-5
TGTGCCAGCAGTACCGAATATTTAGCGGGAGGGAGCCAAGAGACCCAGTACTTC
CASSTEYLAGGSQETQYF
>TRBD2|NA|TRBV5-1|TRBJ2-2
TGCGCCAGCAGACGGACTAGTGGCGGCACCGGGGAGCTGTTTTTT
CASRRTSGGTGELFF
>TRBD2|NA|TRBV7-2|TRBJ2-1
TGTGCCAGCAGCTCCCTCCCGGGACTAGGAGACAATGAGCAGTTCTTC
CASSSLPGLGDNEQFF
>TRBD2|once|TRBV7-2|TRBJ2-1
TGTGCTAGCAGCCCCCAGAGCGGGGACAATGAGCAGTTCTTC
CASSPQSGDNEQFF
>NA|NA|TRBV25-1|TRBJ2-2
TGTGCCAGCAGTAACGAGGGTGACACCGGGGAGCTGTTTTTT
CASSNEGDTGELFF
>TRBD1|many|TRBV28|TRBJ2-1
TGTGCCAGCAGTTTGACAGGGGTCAATGAGCAGTTCTTC
CASSLTGVNEQFF
>NA|NA|TRBV7-8|TRBJ1-2
TGTGCCGGCAGCTTAGGAGGGGCGGAGTCCTATGACTACACCTTC
CAGSLGGAESYDYTF
>TRBD1|NA|TRBV10-3|TRBJ2-2
TGTGCCATCAACATGGACAGGGGAAACACCGGGGAGCTGTTTTTT
CAINMDRGNTGELFF
>TRBD2|NA|TRBV12-3/TRBV12-4|TRBJ2-1
TGTGCCAGCAGTACCGAATATTTAGCGGGAGGCCTCGAGGGGGGCGAGCAGTTCTTC
CASSTEYLAGGLEGGEQFF
>TRBD2|NA|TRBV12-3/TRBV12-4|TRBJ2-1
TGTGCCAGCAGCCGACGACTAGCGGGAGGGCCGCATGAGCAGTTCTTC
CASSRRLAGGPHEQFF
>TRBD2|many|TRBV27|TRBJ2-1
TGTGCCAGCAGTATCTCGGGGGGGAATCGTGGCAATGAGCAGTTCTTC
CASSISGGNRGNEQFF
>NA|NA|TRBV27|TRBJ2-2
TGTGCCAGCGGTCAGGGGACCGGGGAGCTGTTTTTC
CASGQGTGELFF
>NA|NA|TRBV5-1|TRBJ2-3
TGCGCCAGCAGCTCGCGAACACAGGGTTTGGTCGCAGATACGCAGTATTTT
CASSSRTQGLVADTQYF
>TRBD2|NA|TRBV11-2|TRBJ2-1
TGTGCCAGCAGCTTAGTACTAGCGGGAGGGCCCTACAATGAGCAGTTCTTC
CASSLVLAGGPYNEQFF
>NA|NA|TRBV12-3/TRBV12-4|TRBJ2-7
TGTGCCAGCAGTTTAGTTGGGCCCTCCTACGAGCAGTACTTC
CASSLVGPSYEQYF
>TRBD2|NA|TRBV29-1|TRBJ2-6
TGCAGCGCGGGAGGGACCTCTGGGGCCAACGTCCTGACTTTC
CSAGGTSGANVLTF
>NA|NA|TRBV7-8|TRBJ1-5
TGTGCCAGCAGCTTTCCCCGGACTAGCGGTAAACCCGACAATGAGCATTTT
CASSFPRTSGKPDNEHF
>NA|NA|TRBV29-1|TRBJ2-2
TGCAGCGTCGCGAGGGGGGCAGGGGGTATAACCGGGGAGCTGTTTTTT
CSVARGAGGITGELFF
>TRBD1|NA|TRBV20-1|TRBJ1-1
TGCAGTGCTAGCCCCACAGGGGACACTGAAGCTTTCTTT
CSASPTGDTEAFF
>NA|NA|TRBV29-1|TRBJ1-2
TGCAGCGGCCAGGACCATGGCTACATCTTC
CSGQDHGYIF
>TRBD2|NA|TRBV12-3/TRBV12-4|TRBJ2-1
TGTGCCAGCAGCCCGACTAGCGGGAGGCTCTACAATGAGCAGTTCTTC
CASSPTSGRLYNEQFF
>NA|few|TRBV20-1|TRBJ2-2
TGCAGTGCTTTGACATCTGCAGACACGAGTGACACCGGGGAGCTGTTTTTT
CSALTSADTSDTGELFF
>TRBD2|medium-sized|TRBV5-6|TRBJ2-1
TGTGCCAGCAGCAAAGCGGGAGGGCCCTACAATGAGCAGTTCTTC
CASSKAGGPYNEQFF
>TRBD2|NA|TRBV7-9|TRBJ2-1
TGTGCCAGCAGCCCCGGACTAGCGGGAGGGAGCTACAATGAGCAGTTCTTC
CASSPGLAGGSYNEQFF
>TRBD2|NA|TRBV6-5|TRBJ2-7
TGTGCCAGCAGACCGGGACTAGCGGGAGGGCCTTCCTACGAGCAGTACTTC
CASRPGLAGGPSYEQYF
>NA|NA|TRBV20-1|TRBJ1-5
TGCAGTGCTAGAGATATGTACGGCGGAGCACCCTACAATGAGCATTTT
CSARDMYGGAPYNEHF
>NA|NA|TRBV29-1|TRBJ1-2
TGCAGCGAAAGAACCGGGACAAGCCTACTTGGCTACACCTTC
CSERTGTSLLGYTF
>NA|few|TRBV5-1|TRBJ1-1
NA
CASSNRDSYEQYFGQMNTEAFF